What follows is one T cell receptor beta chain and its context. The sort gate was single viable CD3+CD4+CD8-CD45RO+ cells for memory CD4+ T cells. These data are taken from a study of memory CD4+ T cells and cytomegalovirus serostatus. The table came from immunoSEQ multiplex PCR; TCRdb's copy has only in-frame clones and leaves some out. The sample contains 55,000 to 65,000 clones, roughly 85% of which appear only once. Trimming took 3 bases from V and 4 from J; bases not matched to a gene: 6. This CDR3 region has 15 residues. The germline CDR1 and CDR2 sequences are SGHRS and YFSETQ. The sequence came from an adult in good health and CMV-seronegative. Some clones in this sample may be carry-over from other donors' samples. This rearrangement joins TRBV5-1 to TRBJ2-7, with TRBD1 identical over 11 bases. The sample consisted of memory CD4+ T cells from blood. CDR3 sequence reads: CASSSRTGGNYEQYF. As DNA, the CDR3 is TGCGCCAGCAGCTCTCGGACAGGGGGCAATTACGAGCAGTACTTC. The full variable domain, completed using reference TRBV5-1 and TRBJ2-7, is KAGVTQTPRYLIKTRGQQVTLSCSPISGHRSVSWYQQTPGQGLQFLFEYFSETQRNKGNFPGRFSGRQFSNSRSEMNVSTLELGDSALYLCASSSRTGGNYEQYFGPGTRLTVT.